Many counts were recorded for the clone carrying this T cell receptor (beta chain). What it recognizes is unknown. The entry originates in a study of tumor-infiltrating lymphocytes in primary liver carcinoma. Starting material of 450 to 550 ng total RNA yielded TCR beta cDNA via a constant-region primer. Sequencing libraries for TCR beta derived from three nested multiplex PCR rounds that used slightly modified ARM-PCR. The study ran its first two PCR rounds for nine to ten cycles each, using TRBV1-TRBV30 forward primers and a C-beta reverse primer. MiXCR was run by TCRdb on the multiplex PCR reads, yielding one entry per CDR3 protein. The profile shows around 330,000 distinct CDR3 sequences, nearly 60% of them singletons. Germline DNA was extracted alongside blood RNA, which was obtained from unsorted whole blood. The CDR3 extends over 16 amino acids. Trimming removed 4 bases from V and 5 bases from J, with 20 bases in between. Germline CDR1 SGHAT, CDR2 FQNNGV.

Whole-study findings and limits: Tumor region pairs outstripped tumor-adjacent and tumor-blood pairs in overlap. The 250 largest clones made up significantly more of tumor than blood repertoires (p = 0.039).

The receptor comes from a woman aged 25 to 39 with primary liver carcinoma and hepatitis B virus infection. V is TRBV11-2 and J is TRBJ2-5; D call uncertain. Sequenced: peripheral blood. CDR3 loop: CASSSSPTELGETQYF. CDR3 coding DNA: TGTGCCAGCAGCTCATCCCCTACGGAGTTAGGGGAGACCCAGTACTTC.